Shown below are 7 T cell receptor beta chains from a single sample sequenced in a study of T cell changes during pregnancy in multiple sclerosis (dated by TCRdb to about 2019). The library came from the immunoSEQ multiplex PCR assay. TCRdb mirrors the immuneACCESS table, restricted to in-frame sequences. Some clones are absent from its copies; in checked studies, under half trace to an unresolved V gene, and the reason for the others is unknown. The sample table holds under 95,000 clones, of which 91% were seen once. The ten largest clonotypes hold about 1.7% of the sample. The sequences come from peripheral blood, collected after pregnancy. Receptors originate from a female donor in good health, enrolled as a control in a pregnancy study.

The V call is TRBV6-6, the J call TRBJ2-3; no firm D call. The CDR3 covers 11 residues. Germline assignment: CDR1 MNHNY and CDR2 SVGAGI (reference sequence). The V end lost 9 bases, the J end lost 3 bases, and 7 bases lay between the germline ends. The CDR3 reads CASGRTDTQYF. The CDR3, as DNA: TGTGCCAGTGGTAGAACAGATACGCAGTATTTT.

This clone is a singleton in its sample. At one boundary the junction diverges from the germline segment, which might be a read error. The chain links TRBV10-3 to TRBJ2-2; D gene unclear. Per the germline V gene, CDR1 is ENHRY and CDR2 is SYGVKD. The CDR3 extends over 14 amino acids. Here the CDR3 DNA reads TGTGCCACCCGGAGCACCTCGAACACTGGGGAGCTGTTTTTT. This encodes CATRSTSNTGELFF.

The chain couples TRBV7-9 to TRBJ2-3; 8 bases match TRBD1. CDR3 length: 12 residues. CDR1 is SEHNR and CDR2 is FQNEAQ in the germline V gene (reference sequence). V lost 4 bases to trimming and J lost 10 bases; unmatched junction nucleotides: 4. Here the CDR3 reads CASSSGTGAQYF. DNA of the CDR3: TGTGCCAGCAGCTCCGGGACAGGAGCGCAGTATTTT.

The V gene is TRBV4-1, the J gene TRBJ1-2; TRBD1 agrees at 7 bases. Trimming cost V 1 base and J 4 bases; bases outside gene matches: 6. Per germline, CDR1 MGHRA and CDR2 YSYEKL. The length of the CDR3 is 15 residues. The CDR3: CASSQVWQGGYGYTF. The DNA of the CDR3 is TGCGCCAGCAGCCAAGTTTGGCAGGGGGGCTATGGCTACACCTTC.

This chain connects TRBV4-2 to TRBJ2-7; D call uncertain. The V gene lost 1 base and the J gene lost 2 bases, with 12 bases spanning the gap. CDR3 size: 15 residues. Germline values: CDR1 LGHNA, CDR2 YNFKEQ. CDR3 sequence (DNA): TGTGCCAGCAGCCAAGCCGGCGGCACCACCTACGAGCAGTACTTC. Amino acids: CASSQAGGTTYEQYF.

The rearrangement links TRBV6-6 to TRBJ2-1; D possibly corresponds to TRBD2 (5 bases). The V and J ends lost 7 bases and 8 bases respectively, with 15 bases between them. CDR1 is MNHNY, CDR2 SVGAGI, per germline (reference sequence). The CDR3 sequence is 13 residues long. The CDR3 loop is CASNGYVGDEQFF. The CDR3 bases are TGTGCCAGCAATGGCTACGTCGGGGATGAGCAGTTCTTC.

The rearrangement joins TRBV29-1 to TRBJ1-3; maybe TRBD1 (6 bases). V lost 6 bases and J 4 bases, leaving 13 bases between the germline ends. The CDR3 loop spans 13 amino acids. Per germline, CDR1 SQVTM and CDR2 ANQGSEA. The CDR3 is CSVGQIGGNTIYF. In DNA form, the CDR3 reads TGCAGCGTCGGACAGATCGGAGGAAACACCATATATTTT.